The clone carrying this T cell receptor (beta chain) was counted a few times. The entry originates in a study of T-cell memory formation after mild COVID-19. The CDR3 runs 15 residues. V was shortened by 3 bases and J by 3 bases, with 15 bases between the two germline ends. The V gene's germline CDR1 is SEHNR and CDR2 FQNEAQ (reference sequence). MiXCR, run by TCRdb on the 5' RACE reads, gives a single entry per CDR3 protein. The table includes roughly 190,000 distinct CDR3 sequences, more than 25% detected once. The chain uses TRBV7-9 and TRBJ2-7; D ambiguous. The sequenced sample consisted of PBMCs or a T cell subset sorted from them (not recorded which). The clonotype originates from an adult woman who had mild COVID-19 (a few samples of this study predate the infection). Cell type and time point are not known. As DNA, the CDR3 is TGTGCCAGCAGCTTCGAGGTTGAACTACACTACGAGCAGTACTTC. It is translated as CASSFEVELHYEQYF.